These T cell receptor beta chains were read from a single sample in a study of blood T cells in healthy people across ages. Via MiXCR, TCRdb re-called the 5' RACE reads, giving one row per CDR3 protein. In the table there are around 580,000 distinct CDR3 sequences, around half of which are singletons. Sample: blood. The receptors were gathered from a man older than 75 in good health. CDR3s include the opening cysteine and the closing phenylalanine or tryptophan. Fields, in order: V gene, CDR3 length, J gene, CDR3 protein.

V gene: TRBV9; CDR3 length: 16; J gene: TRBJ2-2; CDR3 protein: CASSVGQGLDTGELFF
V gene: TRBV9; CDR3 length: 15; J gene: TRBJ2-7; CDR3 protein: CASSVGTGPASEQYF
V gene: TRBV20-1; CDR3 length: 15; J gene: TRBJ2-5; CDR3 protein: CSARSEARLVGEQYF
V gene: TRBV3-1; CDR3 length: 15; J gene: TRBJ2-7; CDR3 protein: CASSHWAGALHEQYF
V gene: TRBV4-3; CDR3 length: 14; J gene: TRBJ2-7; CDR3 protein: CASSQDRGLDEQYF
V gene: TRBV28; CDR3 length: 13; J gene: TRBJ2-1; CDR3 protein: CARSLGPSDEQFF
V gene: TRBV7-2; CDR3 length: 16; J gene: TRBJ2-5; CDR3 protein: CASSLALGSPYNEQYF
V gene: TRBV28; CDR3 length: 16; J gene: TRBJ2-5; CDR3 protein: CASTLSGLAGVNEQYF
V gene: TRBV15; CDR3 length: 13; J gene: TRBJ2-7; CDR3 protein: CATSRDLAGESYF
V gene: TRBV28; CDR3 length: 17; J gene: TRBJ2-1; CDR3 protein: CASRGLAGVNFYNEQFF
V gene: TRBV28; CDR3 length: 16; J gene: TRBJ2-5; CDR3 protein: CASSSPRTSGRKEQYF
V gene: TRBV4-1; CDR3 length: 17; J gene: TRBJ2-7; CDR3 protein: CASSQDRYSSSGGEQYF
V gene: TRBV5-1; CDR3 length: 15; J gene: TRBJ2-7; CDR3 protein: CASSFGERGYYEQYF
V gene: TRBV12-3/TRBV12-4; CDR3 length: 15; J gene: TRBJ1-2; CDR3 protein: CASRGQGIRQAGYTF
V gene: TRBV10-1; CDR3 length: 16; J gene: TRBJ2-4; CDR3 protein: CASSETRTGAGDIQYF